One sample yielded the 4 T cell receptor beta chains listed below, sequenced in a study of cytomegalovirus exposure and HLA in healthy donors. This PCR relied on a set of 60 Vbeta primers and 13 Jbeta primers. Using immunoSEQ multiplex PCR, the repertoire was profiled, and TCRdb retains in-frame clones only, with some absent. The table has about 86,000 clones, over 75% seen once. The sequenced sample was PBMCs. The receptors originated from a female donor in good health and CMV-seronegative.

V and J are TRBV19 and TRBJ2-7; D is perhaps TRBD1 (5 bases). Germline-derived CDR1 and CDR2 are LNHDA and SQIVND (reference sequence). This CDR3 is 13 amino acids long. V gave up 5 bases and J gave up 0 bases, with 8 bases separating them. The CDR3: CASSVQGSYEQYF. Here the CDR3 DNA reads TGTGCCAGTAGTGTGCAGGGCTCCTACGAGCAGTACTTC.

The chain employs TRBV7-9 and TRBJ2-5, with 8 bases matching TRBD1. Per the germline V gene, CDR1 is SEHNR and CDR2 is FQNEAQ (reference sequence). The CDR3 totals 15 residues. V trimming: 4 bases; J trimming: 5 bases; junction bases outside the gene matches: 9. The CDR3 loop is CASSYWTGTMETQYF. DNA for the CDR3: TGTGCCAGCAGCTATTGGACAGGGACGATGGAGACCCAGTACTTC.

V and J are TRBV4-2 and TRBJ2-3; D may be TRBD2 (5 bases). Germline V gene lookup returns CDR1 LGHNA and CDR2 YNFKEQ. Trimming removed 0 bases from V and 5 bases from J, with 15 bases in between. There are 16 residues in the CDR3. The CDR3 sequence is CASSQDLQRPGDTQYF. Written as DNA, the CDR3 is TGTGCCAGCAGCCAAGATCTCCAGCGGCCGGGAGATACGCAGTATTTT.

The chain employs TRBV28 and TRBJ1-5, with no clear D. The V gene's germline CDR1 is MDHEN and CDR2 SYDVKM. V lost 1 base to trimming and J lost 7 bases, with 17 bases between them. The CDR3 has 16 amino acids. The chain's CDR3 is CASSLFPPAGGQPQHF. CDR3 DNA: TGTGCCAGCAGTTTATTTCCCCCAGCGGGCGGGCAGCCCCAGCATTTT.